This is a list of T cell receptor beta chains from one sample in a study of T cell changes during pregnancy in multiple sclerosis. Produced via immunoSEQ multiplex PCR; TCRdb's table is partial and in-frame only. This sample has about 93,000 clones, with approximately 92% found just once. Source: peripheral blood, taken after pregnancy. These receptors all stem from a female donor with multiple sclerosis, enrolled in a pregnancy study. Both conserved end residues are part of each CDR3. Each record gives: clone size, J gene, V gene, D gene, CDR3 DNA, CDR3 protein. The D gene is left open where the match is weak. Only part of the rows carry a size: once, few, many, or a class if the clone is expanded.

NA TRBJ1-6 TRBV18 TRBD1 TGTGCCAGCTCACCTAGACAGGGCGATGCGGACTCACCCCTCCACTTT CASSPRQGDADSPLHF
NA TRBJ1-2 TRBV7-2 TRBD1 TGTGCCAGCAGCTTAGAGGGGGGGACAGGTGGCAGGGGCTACACCTTC CASSLEGGTGGRGYTF
NA TRBJ1-5 TRBV7-2 NA TGTGCCAGCAGCTCTAACAGGGTACAGCAGCCCCAGCATTTT CASSSNRVQQPQHF
NA TRBJ2-7 TRBV7-2 NA TGTGCCAGCAGCTTTTTTTTGAGCCGGGAGCAGTACTTC CASSFFLSREQYF
NA TRBJ1-2 TRBV7-9 NA TGTGCCAGCAGCCGACTTTTCGGCGCGGTAACAGGACCTAACTATGGCTACACCTTC CASSRLFGAVTGPNYGYTF
once TRBJ1-5 TRBV7-2 NA TGTGCCAGCAGCTTGTCATCGGGGTACAATCAGCCCCAGCATTTT CASSLSSGYNQPQHF
NA TRBJ2-1 TRBV4-3 TRBD2 TGCGCCAGCAGCCAAGATCGGGGGACTAGCGGGGTGCCCGGTCAGCAGTTCTTC CASSQDRGTSGVPGQQFF
NA TRBJ2-1 TRBV27 NA TGTGCCAGCAGTTTTCCCCCCCGCGGCAGTAATGAGCAGTTCTTC CASSFPPRGSNEQFF
NA TRBJ1-1 TRBV4-1 NA TGCGCCAGCACCAGTGGATCGGGGGGGGCGCCGAACACTGAAGCTTTCTTT CASTSGSGGAPNTEAFF
NA TRBJ2-5 TRBV2 TRBD2 TGTGCCAGCAGCAGGGGACTAGCGGGAGTACGGGAGACCCAGTACTTC CASSRGLAGVRETQYF
NA TRBJ1-1 TRBV7-9 NA TGTGCCAGCAGCTTCGGACAGACTGAAGCTTTCTTT CASSFGQTEAFF
NA TRBJ2-3 TRBV11-2 NA TGTGCCAGCAGCCTTCGGAGGTCAGATACGCAGTATTTT CASSLRRSDTQYF
NA TRBJ1-1 TRBV4-3 NA TGCGCCAGCAGCCAAGACCCCGACAGAGACGAAGCTTTCTTT CASSQDPDRDEAFF
NA TRBJ1-2 TRBV6-6 NA TGTGCCAGCAGTTACCGACAGACTAACTATGGCTACACCTTC CASSYRQTNYGYTF
NA TRBJ2-3 TRBV29-1 NA TGCAGCGTTGGCTGGGCTGGTACGCAGTATTTT CSVGWAGTQYF
NA TRBJ2-3 TRBV4-1 TRBD2 TGCGCCAGCAGCCGACAGGTAGCGGGGGAACAAACAGATACGCAGTATTTT CASSRQVAGEQTDTQYF
NA TRBJ2-6 TRBV25-1 NA TGTGCCAGCAGGCTCCGGGACACTTATTCTGGGGCCAACGTCCTGACTTTC CASRLRDTYSGANVLTF
NA TRBJ2-1 TRBV27 NA TGTGCCAGCAGTTTTCTTGGGACTCCAGTGGGGGGTAATGAGCAGTTCTTC CASSFLGTPVGGNEQFF
NA TRBJ1-4 TRBV5-4 TRBD1 TGTGCCAGCAGCTTTTTGGGACAGGGGTTACATAGGGAAAAACTGTTTTTT CASSFLGQGLHREKLFF
NA TRBJ2-7 TRBV2 TRBD1 TGTGCCGGGGGACAGGGGAGCTCCTACGAGCAGTACTTC CAGGQGSSYEQYF
once TRBJ2-2 TRBV11-1 TRBD2 TGTGCCAGCGAGGGGCTAGCGGGAGGCACCGGGGAGCTGTTTTTT CASEGLAGGTGELFF
once TRBJ2-5 TRBV4-3 TRBD1 TGCGCCAGCAGCCAAGATCCCAGGGGGCGAGGGGAGACCCAGTACTTC CASSQDPRGRGETQYF
NA TRBJ2-3 TRBV6-1 TRBD2 TGTGCCAGCAGTGAAGTAGGCGGGGGGGCCGCAGATACGCAGTATTTT CASSEVGGGAADTQYF
NA TRBJ2-7 TRBV5-1 TRBD2 TGCGCCAGCAGCGGCGGGGGGGCGCCGTCCTACGAGCAGTACTTC CASSGGGAPSYEQYF
NA TRBJ1-2 TRBV7-2 NA TGTGCCAGCAGCCCATCGGGGTACACGTCCGATGGCTACACCTTC CASSPSGYTSDGYTF
NA TRBJ1-5 TRBV30 TRBD1 TGTGCCTGGAGTGTAGGGGCTACAGGGGCTAATCAGCCCCAGCATTTT CAWSVGATGANQPQHF
few TRBJ2-5 TRBV19 TRBD2 TGTGCCAGTAGTATGACGGGGGGACCCCAAGAGACCCAGTACTTC CASSMTGGPQETQYF
NA TRBJ1-6 TRBV6-5 NA TGTGCCAGCAGGCCAACAGGTTTCAATTCACCCCTCCACTTT CASRPTGFNSPLHF
NA TRBJ1-1 TRBV5-1 NA TGCGCCAGCAGCTGGGGGGGGTTGGGGACTGAAGCTTTCTTT CASSWGGLGTEAFF
NA TRBJ1-2 TRBV7-2 TRBD1 TGTGCCAGCAGCCCTGACAGGGGGCTACATGGCTACACCTTC CASSPDRGLHGYTF
NA TRBJ2-3 TRBV10-3 TRBD1 TGTGCCATCAGTGAGTGGGACAGGGACACAGATACGCAGTATTTT CAISEWDRDTDTQYF
NA TRBJ1-1 TRBV11-1 NA TGTGCCAGCAGCTCCCGGTGGAGGGCTAACACTGAAGCTTTCTTT CASSSRWRANTEAFF
NA TRBJ2-5 TRBV7-9 NA TGTGCCAGCAGCTTTTCCCCACCGGAGGGTTTAGGGACCCAGTACTTC CASSFSPPEGLGTQYF
NA TRBJ2-5 TRBV5-1 NA TGCGCCAGCAGCGTGACAATCCAAGAGACCCAGTACTTC CASSVTIQETQYF
NA TRBJ2-3 TRBV2 TRBD2 TGTGCCAGCCTCGGGGGGGATAGCACAGATACGCAGTATTTT CASLGGDSTDTQYF
NA TRBJ1-3 TRBV19 NA TGTGCCAGTAGTGGGCGAGACTCTGGAAACACCATATATTTT CASSGRDSGNTIYF
once TRBJ2-5 TRBV6-6 NA TGTGCCAGCAGTTACTCGATGGGGGCGGACCTCTACTTC CASSYSMGADLYF
NA TRBJ1-2 TRBV7-8 TRBD1 TGTGCCAGTGCTCGAAGACAGGGACAGGGTGTCTATGGCTACACCTTC CASARRQGQGVYGYTF
once TRBJ1-4 TRBV7-8 NA TGTGCCAGCAGCTTAGCGCCAAGGGCGGGGAATGAAAAACTGTTTTTT CASSLAPRAGNEKLFF
NA TRBJ2-7 TRBV4-1 NA TGCGCCAGCAGCCAAGAAGGCAGGGGGGATTCCTACGAGCAGTACTTC CASSQEGRGDSYEQYF
NA TRBJ1-2 TRBV4-2 NA TGTGCCAGCAGCCAAGGGGTATCCTTACTGAACAGGGCGGCTGGCTACACCTTC CASSQGVSLLNRAAGYTF
once TRBJ1-4 TRBV30 NA TGTGCCTGGAGTCGCGGTAATGAAAAACTGTTTTTT CAWSRGNEKLFF
NA TRBJ2-7 TRBV5-4 TRBD1 TGTGCCAGCAGCTACAGGGGATTCGACGAGCAGTACTTC CASSYRGFDEQYF
NA TRBJ2-5 TRBV29-1 NA TGCAGCGTTGACGTCGGGGGGACCCAGTACTTC CSVDVGGTQYF
NA TRBJ2-1 TRBV27 NA TGTGCCAGCAGTTACAGCGGGCCTGCCACTGCCTCCTACAATGAGCAGTTCTTC CASSYSGPATASYNEQFF
NA TRBJ1-4 TRBV25-1 TRBD1 TGTGCCAGCACCCCGACAGGGGGTGAAAAACTGTTTTTT CASTPTGGEKLFF
NA TRBJ1-2 TRBV2 NA TGTGCCAGCAGTCCCGGGACTCGGTTAGCCGACACCTTC CASSPGTRLADTF
NA TRBJ2-5 TRBV11-1 NA TGTGCCAGCAGCTTAGTTAGGGGTCTGGAGACCCAGTACTTC CASSLVRGLETQYF